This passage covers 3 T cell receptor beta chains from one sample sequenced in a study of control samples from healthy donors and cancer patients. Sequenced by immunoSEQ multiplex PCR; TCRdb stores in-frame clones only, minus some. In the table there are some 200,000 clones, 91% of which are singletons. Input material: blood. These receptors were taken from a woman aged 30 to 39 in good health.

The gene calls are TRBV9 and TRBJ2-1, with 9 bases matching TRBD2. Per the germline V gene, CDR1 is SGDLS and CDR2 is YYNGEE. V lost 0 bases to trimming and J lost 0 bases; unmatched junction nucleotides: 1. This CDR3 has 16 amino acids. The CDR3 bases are TGTGCCAGCAGCGTAGTTAGCGGGAGCTCCTACAATGAGCAGTTCTTC. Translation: CASSVVSGSSYNEQFF.

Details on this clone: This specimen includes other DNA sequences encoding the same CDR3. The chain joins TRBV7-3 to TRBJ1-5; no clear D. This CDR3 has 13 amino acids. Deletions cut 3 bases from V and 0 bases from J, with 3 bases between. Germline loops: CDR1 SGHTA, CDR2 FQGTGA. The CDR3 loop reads CASSLDSNQPQHF. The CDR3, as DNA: TGTGCCAGCAGCTTGGATAGCAATCAGCCCCAGCATTTT.

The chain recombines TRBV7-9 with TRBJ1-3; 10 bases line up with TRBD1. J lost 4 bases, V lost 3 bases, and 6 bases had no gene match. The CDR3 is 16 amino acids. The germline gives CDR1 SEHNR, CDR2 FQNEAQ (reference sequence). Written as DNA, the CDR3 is TGTGCCAGCAGCTTCCTAGGGACAGGGGACGGAAACACCATATATTTT. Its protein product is CASSFLGTGDGNTIYF.